This T cell receptor (beta chain) derives from a study of regulatory T cells in long-lasting Graves disease. Overall study results and limits: Thyroid tissue was not sampled; only peripheral blood was.

Time point described: persistent/refractory GD, antithyroid drugs over 5 years with positive TRAb. Generation of the TCR library employed RNA extracted from PBMCs. In this sample, this clonotype turned up many times. The antigen is not known. The ends lost 6 bases at V and 0 bases at J; junction bases unmatched: 4. CDR3 length: 13 amino acids. CDR1 is SQVTM, CDR2 ANQGSEA, per germline. TCR beta libraries were built with iRepertoire HTBI primers and Arm-PCR of CDR3 regions. TCRdb re-analysed the multiplex PCR reads in MiXCR, keeping a single row per CDR3 protein. The table includes 400,000 to 500,000 distinct CDR3 sequences, roughly 20% detected once.

Sequenced here: peripheral blood mononuclear cells (PBMCs), sampled when the disease was refractory, from a patient treated with antithyroid drugs. This chain connects TRBV29-1 to TRBJ1-1, with 7 bases that match TRBD1. This TCR was recovered from a female donor with Graves disease. CDR3 region: CSVGDSMNTEAFF. The CDR3 region has the DNA TGCAGCGTGGGGGACAGCATGAACACTGAAGCTTTCTTT. The full variable domain, completed using reference TRBV29-1 and TRBJ1-1, is SAVISQKPSRDICQRGTSLTIQCQVDSQVTMMFWYRQQPGQSLTLIATANQGSEATYESGFVIDKFPISRPNLTFSTLTVSNMSPEDSSIYLCSVGDSMNTEAFFGQGTRLTVV.